This T cell receptor (beta chain) comes out of a study of blood T cell repertoires in COVID-19. Study as a whole: COVID-19 samples, acute and convalescent, were from the United States, Italy and Spain. Sources were T cells, B-cell-depleted T cells, or PBMCs; the material itself was cDNA or gDNA.

Germline V lookup: CDR1 MGHRA, CDR2 YSYEKL. The CDR3 loop spans 15 amino acids. V shed 1 base and J shed 4 bases, with 11 bases lying between them. As processed by the authors: Counts of nucleated cells, estimated from reference gene primer amplification, were obtained. Repertoires were generated with immunoSEQ multiplex PCR, while TCRdb's copy carries only in-frame clones and drops some. V and J calls and clone size are as listed in that table; D and trimming were resolved from the DNA. Among about 290,000 clones listed, over 80% were seen once. The specimen sequenced was peripheral blood. The sequence was collected from a woman aged 50 to 60 with active or convalescent COVID-19. The chain uses TRBV4-1 and TRBJ2-1, with D unclear. Here the CDR3 DNA reads TGCGCCAGCAGCCAAGGGCCCACCGTATACAATGAGCAGTTCTTC. Residues: CASSQGPTVYNEQFF.